Listed here are 26 T cell receptor beta chains from one sample, sequenced in a study of CD8 T cells in ankylosing spondylitis (dated 2017 in TCRdb). The method behind the library was 5' RACE. Sequenced using an Illumina HiSeq 2500. In TCRdb, the public reads were trimmed at Q25 with fastp and aligned with MiXCR, with productive beta chains retained. When rows share a CDR3 protein, they turn into one entry using the most common DNA and genes. The sample table holds about 66,000 distinct CDR3 sequences, of which approximately 6% were seen once. In total, the top ten clones hold around 5.3% of the sample. Sequencing was performed on synovial fluid, either unsorted or a sorted T cell fraction (not recorded which). These receptors were obtained from a male donor with ankylosing spondylitis.

This clonotype was seen many times. CDR3 nucleotide sequence: TGTGCCACCAGTGATTCACATGCTATCTCCTACGAGCAGTACTTC. Its translation is CATSDSHAISYEQYF. The J gene is TRBJ2-7, the V gene TRBV24-1, with D hard to call. In germline, CDR1 is KGHDR, CDR2 SFDVKD. Trimming shortened V by 2 bases and J by 0 bases, and 10 bases separated the two germline ends. CDR3 length equals 15 residues.

This clonotype has ten or more counts. This rearrangement joins TRBV20-1 to TRBJ1-2, with D perhaps matching TRBD1 (5 bases). Germline V gene data show CDR1 as DFQATT and CDR2 as SNEGSKA (reference sequence). Trimming removed 4 bases at V and 7 bases at J, with 13 bases between. There are 12 residues in the CDR3. CDR3 nucleotide sequence: TGCAGTGCTATTAGGGGTGAGGGTGGCTACACCTTC. This codes for CSAIRGEGGYTF.

This clonotype was observed a few times. This chain links TRBV10-3 with TRBJ2-3; no firm D call. The CDR3 spans 16 residues. Trimming pared 2 bases from V and 0 bases from J, leaving 12 bases between. The germline gives CDR1 ENHRY, CDR2 SYGVKD. The CDR3 spells CAISERTRASTDTQYF. The CDR3 bases are TGTGCCATCAGTGAGCGGACCCGTGCTAGCACAGATACGCAGTATTTT.

The J gene is TRBJ2-1, the V gene TRBV15; D not resolved. Trimming stripped 0 bases from V and 8 bases from J, with 11 bases between. CDR1 and CDR2 (germline): LNHNV, YYDKDF (reference sequence). This CDR3 is 14 amino acids long. The CDR3 sequence is CATSRDWSKHEQFF. CDR3 in DNA: TGTGCCACCAGCAGAGATTGGAGTAAGCATGAGCAGTTCTTC. Full variable domain (missing parts from reference TRBV15 and TRBJ2-1): DAMVIQNPRYQVTQFGKPVTLSCSQTLNHNVMYWYQQKSSQAPKLLFHYYDKDFNNEADTPDNFQSRRPNTSFCFLDIRSPGLGDTAMYLCATSRDWSKHEQFFGPGTRLTVL.

The gene calls are TRBV6-1 and TRBJ2-2, with D unclear. This CDR3 contains 18 residues. Germline loops: CDR1 MNHNS, CDR2 SASEGT. Trimming stripped 8 bases from V and 2 bases from J, with 24 bases between. The CDR3 loop is CASRRTSRRLENTGELFF. The CDR3 DNA reads TGTGCCAGCCGCCGGACGAGCCGACGCCTGGAAAACACCGGGGAGCTGTTTTTT.

This clonotype was detected ten times or more. The rearrangement uses TRBV12-3 or TRBV12-4 and TRBJ2-1; D not resolved. The CDR3 is made up of 13 amino acids. Trimming cost V 3 bases and J 8 bases, with 11 bases left between them. The CDR3 DNA reads TGTGCCAGCAGTTTCGAGAGTTTGGATGAGCAGTTCTTC. Amino acids: CASSFESLDEQFF.

This clonotype was found many times. The chain recombines TRBV5-1 with TRBJ2-1, with a possible D match to TRBD2 (6 bases). Trimming pared 0 bases from V and 9 bases from J, leaving 13 bases between. The CDR3 is 14 amino acids. Per the germline V gene, CDR1 is SGHRS and CDR2 is YFSETQ. This CDR3 reads CASSLDGGNSEQFF. In DNA form, the CDR3 reads TGCGCCAGCAGCTTGGATGGAGGGAACAGTGAGCAGTTCTTC.

This clonotype was picked up many times. V is TRBV20-1 and J is TRBJ1-1; maybe TRBD1 (5 bases). V was clipped by 7 bases and J by 0 bases, with 15 bases between them. Germline values: CDR1 DFQATT, CDR2 SNEGSKA (reference sequence). The CDR3 covers 14 residues. The CDR3 here is CSVAGRQMNTEAFF. CDR3 DNA: TGCAGTGTAGCCGGACGACAGATGAACACTGAAGCTTTCTTT.

V is TRBV5-5 and J is TRBJ1-3, with D perhaps TRBD1 (5 bases). The CDR3 is 14 amino acids. Trimming removed 2 bases at V and 7 bases at J, with 13 bases between. Germline V CDR1 and CDR2: SGHKS, YYEKEE (reference sequence). The CDR3 coding sequence is TGTGCCAGCAGCTTCGGGGCGGCGGCGAACACCATATATTTT. Encoded protein: CASSFGAAANTIYF.

This clonotype was recorded many times. The CDR3 region has the DNA TGCAGTGCCGATCCCCCCGGGACTAGCGGCCCCGATACGCAGTATTTT. The encoded protein is CSADPPGTSGPDTQYF. The chain has TRBV20-1 and TRBJ2-3; 11 bases align to TRBD2. The trim removed 6 bases at V and 6 bases at J, leaving 14 bases unmatched. The CDR3 covers 16 residues. Germline CDR1 reads DFQATT; CDR2 reads SNEGSKA (reference sequence).

This clonotype occurred many times. The rearrangement joins TRBV5-6 to TRBJ2-7; maybe TRBD2 (5 bases). The germline V gene has CDR1 SGHDT and CDR2 YYEEEE. Trimming took off 4 bases at V and 6 bases at J, with 23 bases between the two ends. The CDR3 length is 16 residues. This CDR3 reads CASSGNYERDVREQYF. CDR3 DNA sequence: TGTGCCAGCAGCGGTAATTACGAGAGGGATGTACGCGAGCAGTACTTC.

There are a few counts of this clonotype. The chain links TRBV28 to TRBJ1-4; tentative D call: TRBD1 (6 bases). The CDR3 sequence is 14 residues long. V shed 6 bases and J shed 7 bases, with 15 bases lying between them. Germline values: CDR1 MDHEN, CDR2 SYDVKM. The CDR3 reads CASSPPGHPEKLFF. CDR3 nucleotides: TGTGCCAGCAGCCCTCCGGGACACCCTGAAAAACTGTTTTTT.

In this sample, this clonotype turned up many times. This chain joins TRBV28 and TRBJ2-1, with D perhaps TRBD2 (6 bases). Trimming stripped 2 bases from V and 6 bases from J, with 14 bases between. This CDR3 has 15 amino acids. The V gene's germline CDR1 is MDHEN and CDR2 SYDVKM. CDR3 residues: CASSLSRLEGNEQFF. The CDR3 nucleotides are TGTGCCAGCAGTTTAAGCAGACTAGAAGGCAATGAGCAGTTCTTC.

This clonotype was found many times. This chain links TRBV7-8 with TRBJ2-1; either TRBD1 or TRBD2 may fit D (5 bases each). Germline values: CDR1 SGHVS, CDR2 FQNEAQ. This CDR3 has 18 residues. Trimming pared 1 base from V and 1 base from J, leaving 17 bases between. The CDR3 coding sequence is TGTGCCAGCAGCTTAGAGCGTCTGAGGGGCGCATCCTACAATGAGCAGTTCTTC. It is translated as CASSLERLRGASYNEQFF.

The sample holds many counts of this clonotype. The rearrangement joins TRBV5-1 to TRBJ1-1, with D unclear. Trimming cost V 0 bases and J 7 bases, with 13 bases left between them. The CDR3 is made up of 14 amino acids. Germline loops: CDR1 SGHRS, CDR2 YFSETQ. CDR3 nucleotide sequence: TGCGCCAGCAGCTTGGCCGTGACGGCTAGTGAAGCTTTCTTT. This gives the protein CASSLAVTASEAFF.

In its sample, this clonotype ranks as medium-sized. The V gene is TRBV5-1, the J gene TRBJ2-7, with 7 bases fitting TRBD1. V lost 4 bases, J lost 2 bases, and 9 bases stayed unmatched. The CDR3 extends over 15 amino acids. Germline V gene sequence: CDR1 SGHRS, CDR2 YFSETQ. CDR3 loop: CASSPQPGQPYEQYF. CDR3 bases: TGCGCCAGCAGCCCTCAGCCGGGACAGCCCTACGAGCAGTACTTC. Full variable domain (missing parts from reference TRBV5-1 and TRBJ2-7): KAGVTQTPRYLIKTRGQQVTLSCSPISGHRSVSWYQQTPGQGLQFLFEYFSETQRNKGNFPGRFSGRQFSNSRSEMNVSTLELGDSALYLCASSPQPGQPYEQYFGPGTRLTVT.

This clonotype showed up many times. V usage is TRBV28 and J usage is TRBJ1-5; D gene unclear. CDR3 length: 14 residues. Per germline, CDR1 MDHEN and CDR2 SYDVKM. V was shortened by 6 bases and J by 6 bases, with 15 bases between the two germline ends. The DNA for the CDR3 is TGTGCCAGCAGGTCCTCCCTTTTCGGTCAGCCCCAGCATTTT. It encodes CASRSSLFGQPQHF.

This clonotype was seen at least ten times. This sequence joins TRBV6-5 and TRBJ2-1, with unresolved D. This CDR3 has 15 residues. The V gene's germline CDR1 is MNHEY and CDR2 SVGAGI. Trimming pared 2 bases from V and 7 bases from J, leaving 15 bases between. The CDR3 is CASSYGVHTRNEQFF. In DNA form, the CDR3 reads TGTGCCAGCAGTTACGGAGTCCATACGAGAAATGAGCAGTTCTTC.

This clonotype was seen many times. J is TRBJ2-3 and V is TRBV11-2, with TRBD2 matching 10 bases. Germline CDR1 and CDR2: SGHAT and FQNNGV. Trimming took 1 base from V and 9 from J; bases not matched to a gene: 4. CDR3 length equals 14 residues. CDR3 amino acids: CASSLGAGGGTQYF. The CDR3 DNA reads as TGTGCCAGCAGCTTAGGAGCGGGAGGGGGCACGCAGTATTTT.

This clonotype has a count of ten or more. The V and J genes are TRBV20-1 and TRBJ2-7; D is unresolved. The CDR3 has 11 residues. Between the trimmed V and J ends, which lost 6 bases and 4 bases, there was a span of 10 bases. Germline CDR1 and CDR2: DFQATT and SNEGSKA (reference sequence). CDR3 DNA sequence: TGCAGTGCGCCGCTCCAGTACGAGCAGTACTTC. Protein product: CSAPLQYEQYF.

This clonotype was observed at least ten times. V and J are TRBV5-5 and TRBJ2-2; TRBD2 is a possible D gene (6 bases). V lost 4 bases and J lost 5, with 21 bases in between. Germline assignment: CDR1 SGHKS and CDR2 YYEKEE (reference sequence). The CDR3 extends over 17 amino acids. As DNA, the CDR3 is TGTGCCAGCAGCCCGACCGGGACTCCGATCTATACCGGGGAGCTGTTTTTT. Translated, it gives CASSPTGTPIYTGELFF.

In its sample, this clonotype was seen a few times. CDR3 in DNA: TGTGCCAGCAGTGGCAGGGTAGGCACAGATACGCAGTATTTT. Its translation is CASSGRVGTDTQYF. This chain joins TRBV25-1 and TRBJ2-3, with D perhaps TRBD1 (5 bases). V was cut by 4 bases and J by 1 base, with 9 bases left in between. The CDR3 length is 14 residues. CDR1 MGHDK and CDR2 SYGVNS come from the germline V gene.

The sample holds a few counts of this clonotype. This chain links TRBV28 with TRBJ2-7, with 7 bases lining up with TRBD2. The germline V gene encodes CDR1 MDHEN and CDR2 SYDVKM. The CDR3 consists of 15 residues. V shed 3 bases and J 0 bases; nucleotides not matched to a gene: 5. The CDR3 coding sequence is TGTGCCAGCAGTTTTCAACTAGCGTACTCCTACGAGCAGTACTTC. It yields the protein CASSFQLAYSYEQYF. The complete variable domain, with remaining parts taken from reference TRBV28 and TRBJ2-7, reads DVKVTQSSRYLVKRTGEKVFLECVQDMDHENMFWYRQDPGLGLRLIYFSYDVKMKEKGDIPEGYSVSREKKERFSLILESASTNQTSMYLCASSFQLAYSYEQYFGPGTRLTVT.

This clonotype was observed a few times. V is TRBV28 and J is TRBJ2-1, with D perhaps being TRBD1 or TRBD2 (5 bases each). Trimming shortened V by 2 bases and J by 7 bases, and 24 bases separated the two germline ends. The germline CDR1 and CDR2 sequences are MDHEN and SYDVKM. The CDR3 has 18 amino acids. DNA of the CDR3: TGTGCCAGCAGTTTACTCCTTTCTTTAGGGACCAATAAGAATGAGCAGTTCTTC. This codes for CASSLLLSLGTNKNEQFF.

This clonotype was detected ten times or more. This rearrangement joins TRBV18 to TRBJ2-4; a possible D gene is TRBD2 (6 bases). Trimming shortened V by 5 bases and J by 4 bases, and 9 bases separated the two germline ends. Germline V gives CDR1 KGHSH, CDR2 LQKENI. This CDR3 comprises 13 residues. The DNA for the CDR3 is TGTGCCAGCTCAATCGCGGGGAAAAACATTCAGTACTTC. Translation: CASSIAGKNIQYF.

This clonotype has a count of ten or more. The junction differs from germline at one of its ends, possibly a read error. The CDR3 loop reads CATSDSTRAGWTF. CDR3 nucleotides: TGTGCCACCAGTGATTCCACCCGGGCCGGCTGGACCTTC. The rearrangement joins TRBV24-1 to TRBJ2-1; D unresolved. The CDR3 loop spans 13 amino acids. Germline V gene data show CDR1 as KGHDR and CDR2 as SFDVKD.